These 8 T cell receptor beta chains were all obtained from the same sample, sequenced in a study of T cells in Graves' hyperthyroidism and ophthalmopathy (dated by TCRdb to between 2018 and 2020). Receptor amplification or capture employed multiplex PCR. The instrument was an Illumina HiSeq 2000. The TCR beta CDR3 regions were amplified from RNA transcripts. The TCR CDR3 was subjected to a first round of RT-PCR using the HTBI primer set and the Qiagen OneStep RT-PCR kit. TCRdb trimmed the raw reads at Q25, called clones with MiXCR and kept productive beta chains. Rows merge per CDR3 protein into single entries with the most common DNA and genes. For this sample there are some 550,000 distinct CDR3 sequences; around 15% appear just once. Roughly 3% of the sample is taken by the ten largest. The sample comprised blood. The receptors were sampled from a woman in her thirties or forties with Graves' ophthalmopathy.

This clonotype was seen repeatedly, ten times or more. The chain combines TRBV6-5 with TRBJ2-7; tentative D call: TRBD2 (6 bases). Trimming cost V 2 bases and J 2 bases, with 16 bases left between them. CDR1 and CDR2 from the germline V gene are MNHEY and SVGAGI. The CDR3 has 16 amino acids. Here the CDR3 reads CASSYGDGGIPYEQYF. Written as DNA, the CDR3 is TGTGCCAGCAGTTACGGTGACGGCGGGATCCCCTACGAGCAGTACTTC.

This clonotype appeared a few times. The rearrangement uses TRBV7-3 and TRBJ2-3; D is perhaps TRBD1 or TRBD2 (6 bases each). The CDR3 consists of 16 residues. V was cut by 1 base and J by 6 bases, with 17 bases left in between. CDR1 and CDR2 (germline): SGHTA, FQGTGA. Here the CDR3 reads CASSLRGRAGQDTQYF. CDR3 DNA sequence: TGTGCCAGCAGCTTAAGGGGGCGGGCGGGGCAGGATACGCAGTATTTT.

The CDR3 loop reads CAGRDRGPSPLHF. Here the CDR3 DNA reads TGTGCCGGCCGGGACAGGGGGCCTTCACCCCTCCACTTT. The chain joins TRBV2 to TRBJ1-6; 12 bases map to TRBD1. After removal of 11 bases from V and 9 bases from J, the junction contained 5 bases not matched to a gene. The CDR3 consists of 13 residues. Germline CDR1 and CDR2: SNHLY and FYNNEI.

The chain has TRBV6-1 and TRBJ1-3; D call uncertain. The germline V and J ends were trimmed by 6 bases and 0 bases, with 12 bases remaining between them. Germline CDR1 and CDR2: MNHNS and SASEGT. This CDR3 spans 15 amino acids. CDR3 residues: CASRDGPSSGNTIYF. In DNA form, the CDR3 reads TGTGCCAGCAGAGATGGGCCGAGCTCTGGAAACACCATATATTTT.

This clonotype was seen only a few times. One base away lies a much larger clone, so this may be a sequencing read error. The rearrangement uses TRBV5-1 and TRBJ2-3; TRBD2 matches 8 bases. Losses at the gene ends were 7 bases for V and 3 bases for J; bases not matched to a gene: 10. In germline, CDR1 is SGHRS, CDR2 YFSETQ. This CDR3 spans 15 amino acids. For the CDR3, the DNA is TGCGCCAGCGGAGAAGCGGGGGCTCGTACAGATACGCAGTATTTT. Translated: CASGEAGARTDTQYF.

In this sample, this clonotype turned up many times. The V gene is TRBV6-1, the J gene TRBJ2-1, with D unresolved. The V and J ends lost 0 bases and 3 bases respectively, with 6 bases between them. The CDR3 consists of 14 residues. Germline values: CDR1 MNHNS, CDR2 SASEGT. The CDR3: CASSEALGYNEQFF. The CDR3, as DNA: TGTGCCAGCAGTGAAGCGCTGGGCTACAATGAGCAGTTCTTC.

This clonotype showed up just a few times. CDR3 in amino acids: CASSEGRRVGPGSGNTIYF. The DNA of the CDR3 is TGTGCCAGCAGTGAAGGACGTCGTGTAGGACCGGGGAGTGGAAACACCATATATTTT. The chain joins TRBV6-1 to TRBJ1-3; D unclear. The CDR3 loop spans 19 amino acids. Trimming took 1 base from V and 3 from J, leaving 22 bases between them. Per germline, CDR1 MNHNS and CDR2 SASEGT.

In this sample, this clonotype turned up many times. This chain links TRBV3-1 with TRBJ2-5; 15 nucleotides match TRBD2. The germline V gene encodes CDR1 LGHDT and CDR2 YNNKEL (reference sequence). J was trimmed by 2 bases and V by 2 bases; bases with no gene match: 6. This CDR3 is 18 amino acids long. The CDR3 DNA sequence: TGTGCCAGCAGCCAACTCTGGACTAGCGGGGGGGAACAAGAGACCCAGTACTTC. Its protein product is CASSQLWTSGGEQETQYF.